This is a list of T cell receptor beta chains from one sample in a study of T cells in Graves' hyperthyroidism and ophthalmopathy. TCRdb re-analysed the multiplex PCR reads in MiXCR, keeping a single row per CDR3 protein. The data hold some 720,000 distinct CDR3 sequences, with around 17% observed a single time. The sequenced material came from blood. Receptor source: a man aged 18 to 30 with Graves' hyperthyroidism. The CDR3 runs from the conserved cysteine through the conserved F or W. The D gene is left open where the match is weak. Rows give clone size only sometimes, using once, few, many, or a class for an expanded clone.

d_gene	v_gene	len	j_gene	abundance	CDR3aa	CDR3nt
NA	TRBV6-2/TRBV6-3	12	TRBJ1-2	many	CATVPRVGGYTF	TGTGCCACCGTACCAAGGGTTGGAGGCTACACCTTC
TRBD1	TRBV6-1	15	TRBJ2-7	many	CASRVGQGAHREQYF	TGTGCCAGCAGGGTTGGACAGGGGGCGCATCGCGAGCAGTACTTC
NA	TRBV2	12	TRBJ2-1	many	CASSEERNEQFF	TGTGCCAGCAGTGAAGAGAGAAATGAGCAGTTCTTC
NA	TRBV7-9	13	TRBJ2-7	few	CASSILDPYEQYF	TGTGCCAGCAGCATACTAGACCCCTACGAGCAGTACTTC
NA	TRBV3-1	14	TRBJ2-3	many	CASSLSGSGDTQYF	TGTGCCAGCAGCCTTTCCGGTTCAGGAGATACGCAGTATTTT
NA	TRBV5-1	18	TRBJ2-1	NA	CASSLGNWGESSYNEQFF	TGCGCCAGCAGCTTGGGAAATTGGGGAGAATCCTCCTACAATGAGCAGTTCTTC
NA	TRBV29-1	12	TRBJ1-1	few	CSADGGNTEAFF	TGCAGCGCTGATGGGGGAAACACTGAAGCTTTCTTT
TRBD2	TRBV4-2	16	TRBJ2-5	NA	CASSQDAGGPAETQYF	TGTGCCAGCAGCCAAGATGCGGGAGGGCCCGCGGAGACCCAGTACTTC
NA	TRBV3-1	14	TRBJ2-1	few	CASSQDKFFGEQFF	TGTGCCAGCAGCCAAGACAAATTTTTTGGTGAGCAGTTCTTC
NA	TRBV11-2	13	TRBJ2-7	many	CASSLGGTYEQYF	TGTGCCAGCAGCCTAGGTGGGACCTACGAGCAGTACTTC
NA	TRBV6-1	14	TRBJ1-2	NA	CASSNTAPGYGYTF	TGTGCCAGCAGTAACACAGCTCCAGGATATGGCTACACCTTC
NA	TRBV28	17	TRBJ2-7	many	CASSFRRGTGASYEQYF	TGTGCCAGCAGTTTCCGGAGAGGGACGGGAGCCTCCTACGAGCAGTACTTC
TRBD2	TRBV9	16	TRBJ2-1	few	CASSVAPSGRGNEQFF	TGTGCCAGCAGCGTAGCACCTAGCGGGAGGGGGAATGAGCAGTTCTTC
NA	TRBV28	15	TRBJ2-4	NA	CASIPRGLAKNIQYF	TGTGCCAGCATCCCTCGTGGACTAGCCAAAAACATTCAGTACTTC
NA	TRBV28	20	TRBJ2-1	many	CASSPSASGVRTKSYNEQFF	TGTGCCAGCAGTCCCTCTGCGTCGGGGGTTCGTACCAAGTCCTACAATGAGCAGTTCTTC
NA	TRBV24-1	11	TRBJ2-1	few	CATSLVDEQFF	TGTGCCACCAGCCTGGTGGATGAGCAGTTCTTC
NA	TRBV2	16	TRBJ2-1	NA	CTSSEALRAGYNEQFF	TGTACCAGCAGTGAAGCGTTAAGGGCGGGCTACAATGAGCAGTTCTTC
TRBD2	TRBV12-5	15	TRBJ2-7	few	CASGLGLAGGHEQYF	TGTGCTAGTGGTTTGGGCCTAGCGGGAGGGCACGAGCAGTACTTC
NA	TRBV2	14	TRBJ1-1	many	CASSEVEVNTEAFF	TGTGCCAGCAGTGAGGTGGAAGTGAACACTGAAGCTTTCTTT
NA	TRBV9	12	TRBJ2-3	few	CASSVGPDTQYF	TGTGCCAGCAGCGTAGGACCAGATACGCAGTATTTT
TRBD1	TRBV7-8	16	TRBJ1-5	NA	CASSLTTGGFNQPQHF	TGTGCCAGCAGCTTAACGACAGGGGGATTCAATCAGCCCCAGCATTTT
TRBD1	TRBV7-9	18	TRBJ1-4	NA	CASSLNRGPLTTNEKLFF	TGTGCCAGCAGCCTAAACAGGGGGCCACTCACCACTAATGAAAAACTGTTTTTT
NA	TRBV6-1	14	TRBJ1-3	many	CATKGGRSGNTIYF	TGTGCCACCAAGGGCGGGCGCTCTGGAAACACCATATATTTT
NA	TRBV3-1	16	TRBJ1-4	NA	CASSQAPLAAPEKLFF	TGTGCCAGCAGCCAAGCCCCCCTGGCGGCCCCTGAAAAACTGTTTTTT
NA	TRBV20-1	14	TRBJ1-2	NA	CSARPGRLAAGYTF	TGCAGTGCTAGACCGGGACGGCTCGCTGCTGGCTACACCTTC
NA	TRBV11-3	15	TRBJ2-2	NA	CASSQMRGATGELFF	TGTGCCAGCAGCCAAATGCGTGGAGCAACCGGGGAGCTGTTTTTT
NA	TRBV18	13	TRBJ2-5	many	CASSPGTRETQYF	TGTGCCAGCTCACCAGGGACCCGAGAGACCCAGTACTTC
TRBD1	TRBV20-1	16	TRBJ2-6	few	CSARGDRVSGANVLTF	TGCAGCGCTAGGGGGGACAGGGTATCTGGGGCCAACGTCCTGACTTTC
NA	TRBV12-3/TRBV12-4	14	TRBJ2-2	NA	CASRKGPNTGELFF	TGTGCCAGCAGAAAAGGACCCAACACCGGGGAGCTGTTTTTT
NA	TRBV19	15	TRBJ2-7	NA	CASSIVWPSSYEQYF	TGTGCCAGTAGTATAGTTTGGCCAAGCTCCTACGAGCAGTACTTC
TRBD1	TRBV30	13	TRBJ2-7	NA	CAWLGQGGNEQYF	TGTGCCTGGCTGGGACAGGGGGGTAACGAGCAGTACTTC
NA	TRBV4-2	16	TRBJ2-1	NA	CASSQYGHTGPDEQFF	TGTGCCAGCAGCCAATACGGACACACGGGGCCGGATGAGCAGTTCTTC
TRBD1	TRBV7-2	15	TRBJ2-4	NA	CASSQAPGQKNIQYF	TGTGCCAGCAGCCAGGCCCCGGGACAGAAAAACATTCAGTACTTC
NA	TRBV6-2/TRBV6-3	13	TRBJ1-1	few	CASSRMGDTEAFF	TGTGCCAGCAGTAGGATGGGGGACACTGAAGCTTTCTTT
NA	TRBV12-3/TRBV12-4	12	TRBJ1-4	NA	CASSEQGRKLFF	TGTGCCAGCAGTGAACAGGGTAGAAAACTGTTTTTT
NA	TRBV29-1	14	TRBJ2-7	many	CSVEGGDRGYEQYF	TGCAGCGTTGAAGGGGGGGACAGAGGCTACGAGCAGTACTTC
TRBD1	TRBV30	17	TRBJ1-4	many	CAWRHGRGIATNEKLFF	TGTGCCTGGAGGCACGGCAGGGGGATTGCAACTAATGAAAAACTGTTTTTT
TRBD2	TRBV7-8	15	TRBJ2-2	many	CASSLSSGLLRELFF	TGTGCCAGCAGCTTATCTAGCGGGTTACTACGGGAGCTGTTTTTT
NA	TRBV28	15	TRBJ1-2	few	CASSGGTGIYYGYTF	TGTGCCAGCAGTGGGGGAACAGGGATTTACTATGGCTACACCTTC
TRBD2	TRBV20-1	14	TRBJ2-1	many	CSASRSGRAGEQFF	TGCAGTGCTAGCCGTAGCGGGAGGGCCGGGGAGCAGTTCTTC
NA	TRBV2	13	TRBJ2-6	few	CAGRGSGANVLTF	TGTGCCGGTCGTGGGTCTGGGGCCAACGTCCTGACTTTC
TRBD1	TRBV2	14	TRBJ2-7	NA	CAGSTKTGSSEQYF	TGTGCCGGCAGTACGAAGACAGGGTCCTCCGAGCAGTACTTC
NA	TRBV7-9	17	TRBJ1-4	NA	CASSLEGRSATNEKLFF	TGTGCCAGCAGCTTAGAAGGCAGGTCTGCAACTAATGAAAAACTGTTTTTT
NA	TRBV24-1	15	TRBJ2-5	few	CATSDPQTEQETQYF	TGTGCCACCAGTGATCCTCAGACCGAACAAGAGACCCAGTACTTC
NA	TRBV6-1	15	TRBJ2-1	once	CASSTDRSSYDEQFF	TGTGCCAGCAGCACCGACAGGAGCTCCTACGATGAGCAGTTCTTC
NA	TRBV7-9	13	TRBJ2-5	many	CASSSSGKETQYF	TGTGCCAGCAGCTCGTCGGGGAAAGAGACCCAGTACTTC
TRBD1	TRBV11-2	14	TRBJ2-2	many	CASKRGRDTGELFF	TGTGCCAGCAAAAGGGGGCGGGACACCGGGGAGCTGTTTTTT
NA	TRBV19	16	TRBJ1-5	NA	CASSIRRIYSNQPQHF	TGTGCCAGTAGTATCAGGCGGATTTATAGCAATCAGCCCCAGCATTTT
NA	TRBV24-1	14	TRBJ1-2	NA	CATSDGTKIAGYTF	TGTGCCACCAGTGATGGGACAAAAATCGCTGGCTACACCTTC
NA	TRBV7-9	13	TRBJ2-3	few	CASSAWGADTQYF	TGTGCCAGCAGCGCGTGGGGTGCAGATACGCAGTATTTT
NA	TRBV27	16	TRBJ2-1	NA	CASSSDLTSSYNEQFF	TGTGCCAGCAGTTCAGACTTGACGAGCTCCTACAATGAGCAGTTCTTC
TRBD1	TRBV2	18	TRBJ2-6	NA	CASSEPRTGSPGANVLTF	TGTGCCAGCAGTGAACCCCGGACAGGTTCTCCTGGGGCCAACGTCCTGACTTTC
NA	TRBV27	13	TRBJ2-7	many	CASSLKGTYEQYF	TGTGCCAGCAGCTTGAAGGGGACCTACGAGCAGTACTTC
TRBD2	TRBV3-1	16	TRBJ2-1	many	CASSQDLTSGWNEQFF	TGTGCCAGCAGCCAAGATTTGACTAGCGGGTGGAATGAGCAGTTCTTC
TRBD1	TRBV30	13	TRBJ1-1	many	CAYRQGRNTEAFF	TGTGCTTATCGACAGGGGAGGAACACTGAAGCTTTCTTT